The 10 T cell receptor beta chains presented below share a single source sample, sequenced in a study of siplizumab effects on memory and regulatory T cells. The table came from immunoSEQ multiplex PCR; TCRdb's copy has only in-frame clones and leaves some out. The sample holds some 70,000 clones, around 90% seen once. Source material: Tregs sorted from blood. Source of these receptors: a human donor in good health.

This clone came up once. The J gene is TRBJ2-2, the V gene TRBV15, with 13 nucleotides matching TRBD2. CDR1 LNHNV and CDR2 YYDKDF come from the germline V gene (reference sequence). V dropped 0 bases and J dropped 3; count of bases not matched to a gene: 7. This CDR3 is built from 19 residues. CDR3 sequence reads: CATSRELAGGPLYTGELFF. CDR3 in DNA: TGTGCCACCAGCAGAGAACTAGCGGGAGGGCCTCTATACACCGGGGAGCTGTTTTTT. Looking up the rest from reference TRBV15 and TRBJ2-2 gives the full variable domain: DAMVIQNPRYQVTQFGKPVTLSCSQTLNHNVMYWYQQKSSQAPKLLFHYYDKDFNNEADTPDNFQSRRPNTSFCFLDIRSPGLGDTAMYLCATSRELAGGPLYTGELFFGEGSRLTVL.

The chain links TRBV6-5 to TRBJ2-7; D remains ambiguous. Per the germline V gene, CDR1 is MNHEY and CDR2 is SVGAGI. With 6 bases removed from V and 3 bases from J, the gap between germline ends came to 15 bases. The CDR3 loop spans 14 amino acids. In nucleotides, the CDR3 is TGTGCCAGCAGAACGACGTTTTCCAGCTACGAGCAGTACTTC. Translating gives CASRTTFSSYEQYF.

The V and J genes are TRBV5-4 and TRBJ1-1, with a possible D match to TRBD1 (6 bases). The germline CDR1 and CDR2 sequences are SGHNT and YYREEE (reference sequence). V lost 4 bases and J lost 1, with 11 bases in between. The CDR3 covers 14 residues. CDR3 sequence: CASSLQGQNTEAFF. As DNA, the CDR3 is TGTGCCAGCAGCCTACAGGGACAGAACACTGAAGCTTTCTTT.

CDR3 sequence (DNA): TGTGCCAGCAAGGGGGGGGCACACAATGAGCAGTTCTTC. Its protein product is CASKGGAHNEQFF. The genes are TRBV27 and TRBJ2-1; D is perhaps TRBD2 (7 bases). Trimming took 7 bases from V and 5 from J, leaving 12 bases between them. Germline CDR1 and CDR2: MNHEY and SMNVEV (reference sequence). The CDR3 consists of 13 residues.

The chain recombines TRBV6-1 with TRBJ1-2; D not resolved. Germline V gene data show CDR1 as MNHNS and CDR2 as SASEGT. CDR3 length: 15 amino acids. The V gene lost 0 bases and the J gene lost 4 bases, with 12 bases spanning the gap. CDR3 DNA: TGTGCCAGCAGTGAAGCTGGGAGAGTCGGCTATGGCTACACCTTC. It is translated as CASSEAGRVGYGYTF.

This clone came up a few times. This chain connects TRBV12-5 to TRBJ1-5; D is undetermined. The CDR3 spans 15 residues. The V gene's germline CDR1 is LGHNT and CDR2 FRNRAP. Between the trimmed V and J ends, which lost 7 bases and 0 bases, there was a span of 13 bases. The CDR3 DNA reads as TGTGCTAGTGCTGCAGAGCGTTATAGCAATCAGCCCCAGCATTTT. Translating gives CASAAERYSNQPQHF.

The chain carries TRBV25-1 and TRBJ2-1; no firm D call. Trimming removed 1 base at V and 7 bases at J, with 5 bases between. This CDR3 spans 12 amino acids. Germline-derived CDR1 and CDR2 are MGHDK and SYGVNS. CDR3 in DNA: TGTGCCAGCAGTGAATCAGGAAATGAGCAGTTCTTC. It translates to CASSESGNEQFF.

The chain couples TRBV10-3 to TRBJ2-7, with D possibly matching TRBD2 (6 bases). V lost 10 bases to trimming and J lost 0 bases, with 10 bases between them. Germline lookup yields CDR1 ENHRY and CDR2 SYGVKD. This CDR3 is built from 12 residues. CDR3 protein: CASGAFSYEQYF. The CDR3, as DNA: TGTGCCAGCGGGGCCTTCTCCTACGAGCAGTACTTC.

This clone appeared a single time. The CDR3 region has the DNA TGTGCCAGCAGCCAGCAGCAGGGGGCCTACAATGAGCAGTTCTTC. It codes for CASSQQQGAYNEQFF. The chain joins TRBV7-3 to TRBJ2-1; 7 bases match TRBD1. This CDR3 has 15 residues. The junction had 6 bases not matched to a gene; V was cut back by 5 bases and J by 2 bases. Germline V lookup: CDR1 SGHTA, CDR2 FQGTGA.

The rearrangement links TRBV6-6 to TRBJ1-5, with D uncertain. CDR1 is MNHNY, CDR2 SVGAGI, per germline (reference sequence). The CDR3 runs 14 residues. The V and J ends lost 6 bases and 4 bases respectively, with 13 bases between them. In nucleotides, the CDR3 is TGTGCCAGCAGACCTTTCATCAAAAATCAGCCCCAGCATTTT. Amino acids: CASRPFIKNQPQHF.